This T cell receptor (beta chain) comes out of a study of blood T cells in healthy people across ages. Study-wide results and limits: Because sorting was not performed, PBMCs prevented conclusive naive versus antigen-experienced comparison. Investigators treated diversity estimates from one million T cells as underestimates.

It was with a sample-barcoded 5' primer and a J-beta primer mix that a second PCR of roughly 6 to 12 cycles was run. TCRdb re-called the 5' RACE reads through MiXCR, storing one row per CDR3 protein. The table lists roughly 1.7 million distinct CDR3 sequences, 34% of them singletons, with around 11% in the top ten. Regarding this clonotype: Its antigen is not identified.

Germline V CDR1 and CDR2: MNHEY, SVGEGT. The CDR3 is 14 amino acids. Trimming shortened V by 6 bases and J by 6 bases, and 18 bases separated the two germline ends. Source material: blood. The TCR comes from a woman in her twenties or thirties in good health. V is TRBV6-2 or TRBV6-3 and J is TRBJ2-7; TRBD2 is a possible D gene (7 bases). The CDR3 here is CASRGGAKGFEQYF. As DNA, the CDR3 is TGTGCCAGCAGGGGGGGGGCTAAGGGCTTCGAGCAGTACTTC.